This T cell receptor beta chain emerged from a study of shared clonotypes between healthy human individuals. Whole-study results and caveats: Shared clonotypes across all four donors exceeded non-shared ones in generation probability. It was expected that sequencing depth would affect clonotype sharing among donors.

CDR1 and CDR2 from the germline V gene are SGHTA and FQGTGA. The CDR3 covers 14 residues. The germline V and J ends were trimmed by 2 bases and 5 bases, with 11 bases remaining between them. Each subset's genomic DNA was split evenly across several immunoSEQ plates. The method was immunoSEQ multiplex PCR; TCRdb's version includes in-frame clones alone and lacks a portion of them. The data show fewer than 1 million clones, with roughly 96% seen just once and under 0.3% held by the top ten. In the naive CD8 group, cells lacked CD45RO and were positively selected for CCR7, so terminally differentiated effector memory CD45RA+ cells were left out. In this sample, this clone turned up once. Its antigen is unknown.

The V call is TRBV7-3, the J call TRBJ2-3, with a possible D match to TRBD2 (6 bases). The clonotype comes from a man in his thirties or forties in good health. Sequencing was done on a sample of naive CD8+ T cells sorted from blood. In DNA, the CDR3 is TGTGCCAGCAGCTTATCGGGAGTCGGAGATACGCAGTATTTT. Its protein is CASSLSGVGDTQYF.